These T cell receptor beta chains were read from a single sample in a study of cytomegalovirus exposure and HLA in healthy donors. Assay used: immunoSEQ multiplex PCR; TCRdb lists only in-frame clones, some missing. The table shows fewer than 60,000 clones, with less than 75% occurring only once. The sample was PBMCs. These receptors originate from a woman between 45 and 65 years old in good health and CMV-seropositive. CDR3s include the opening cysteine and the closing phenylalanine or tryptophan. Fields, in order: V gene, clone size, D gene, J gene, CDR3 DNA, CDR3 protein. D genes are given only for firm matches. Size tells how often a clone was seen (once, few, many) or the class of an expanded clone, and some rows leave it out.

TRBV29-1	few	.	TRBJ2-3	TGCAGCCACAGTCGGGGGGCGCAAGATACGCAGTATTTT	CSHSRGAQDTQYF
TRBV7-8	.	TRBD1	TRBJ1-6	TGTGCCAGCAGCCTCCGGGACAGGGTTGATCGGAATTCACCCCTCCACTTT	CASSLRDRVDRNSPLHF
TRBV28	.	.	TRBJ1-3	TGTGCCAGCAGTTCTCAGGGAGGAGGGCTAAACACCATATATTTT	CASSSQGGGLNTIYF
TRBV29-1	.	TRBD1	TRBJ2-5	TGCAGCGTGCGTCCACGGGACAGGGGTTCGGAGACCCAGTACTTC	CSVRPRDRGSETQYF
TRBV5-1	once	.	TRBJ2-5	TGCGCCAGCAGCTTCTCCCCCTCCGAGGAGACCCAGTACTTC	CASSFSPSEETQYF
TRBV7-9	.	TRBD2	TRBJ2-1	TGTGCCAGCAGCTTAGATAGAGCGGGAGGGGGCTACAATGAGCAGTTCTTC	CASSLDRAGGGYNEQFF
TRBV5-1	.	.	TRBJ2-5	TGCGCCAGCAGCTTGGTCTCTGAAGAGACCCAGTACTTC	CASSLVSEETQYF
TRBV2	.	TRBD2	TRBJ2-5	TGTGCCAGCACCCGGTCTAGCGGGTCAGAGACCCAGTACTTC	CASTRSSGSETQYF
TRBV6-1	.	.	TRBJ1-1	TGTGCCAGCAAAAGCCCGGGGGCTTTCTTT	CASKSPGAFF
TRBV19	.	TRBD1	TRBJ1-1	TGTGCCAGTAACAAATTCTTACAGGGGCAGGGGGGCACTGAAGCTTTCTTT	CASNKFLQGQGGTEAFF
TRBV7-6	.	.	TRBJ2-7	TGTGCCAGCAGCCCTTCTACAGGGCTAGTCCACGAGCAGTACTTC	CASSPSTGLVHEQYF
TRBV15	.	TRBD2	TRBJ2-3	TGTGCCACCAGCGGTGAGACACTAGCGGGGGGTAGCACAGATACGCAGTATTTT	CATSGETLAGGSTDTQYF
TRBV18	.	TRBD1	TRBJ1-1	TGTGCCAGCTCACCATCTGGGGTGACAGGGATAAACACTGAAGCTTTCTTT	CASSPSGVTGINTEAFF
TRBV9	.	.	TRBJ1-1	TGTGCCAGCGAGGAACAGGGTAACACTGAAGCTTTCTTT	CASEEQGNTEAFF
TRBV19	.	.	TRBJ1-3	TGTGCCAGTAGTATACGGCAGGCTGGAAACACCATATATTTT	CASSIRQAGNTIYF
TRBV7-8	.	TRBD1	TRBJ2-2	TGTGCCAGCAGCTCCTGGGACAGGGTAACCGGGGAGCTGTTTTTT	CASSSWDRVTGELFF
TRBV7-2	.	.	TRBJ2-1	TGTGCCAGCAGCTTAGAAGTCGTCGGGAATGAGCAGTTCTTC	CASSLEVVGNEQFF
TRBV7-9	.	TRBD1	TRBJ1-2	TGTGCCAGCAGCGGACAGGGGAGAGGCGGCTACACCTTC	CASSGQGRGGYTF
TRBV11-2	.	.	TRBJ2-1	TGTGCCAGCAGCCAATCCCTGGGCCCGGCCTACAATGAGCAGTTCTTC	CASSQSLGPAYNEQFF
TRBV28	.	.	TRBJ1-2	TGTGCCAGCAGGCCCGCCGGGACAAAAAACTATGGCTACACCTTC	CASRPAGTKNYGYTF
TRBV28	.	.	TRBJ1-1	TGTGCCAGCAGTTTGCAGGGTACAAGAGCTTTCTTT	CASSLQGTRAFF
TRBV4-3	few	.	TRBJ1-1	TGCGCCAGCAGCCAAGATTTTTCCTACACTGAAGCTTTCTTT	CASSQDFSYTEAFF
TRBV28	.	.	TRBJ1-1	TGTGCCAGCAGTACAGGGATTCCTGAAGCTTTCTTT	CASSTGIPEAFF
TRBV7-2	.	TRBD1	TRBJ1-2	TGTGCCAGCAGCTTAGACGGGACAGGGGCTGTCTATGGCTACACCTTC	CASSLDGTGAVYGYTF
TRBV13	.	.	TRBJ1-6	TGTGCCAGCAGCTTAGTATTAGGGGGGGTAAATTCACCCCTCCACTTT	CASSLVLGGVNSPLHF